A selection of T cell receptor beta chains follows, all from one sample in a study of blood T cell repertoires in COVID-19. Clones were sequenced by immunoSEQ multiplex PCR, and TCRdb holds only the in-frame ones, with some missing. The repertoire consists of around 91,000 clones, with about 85% occurring once and the leading ten covering 9.5% to 15%. Material for sequencing was peripheral blood. The receptors come from a human donor in a cohort sampled during active COVID-19. Each CDR3 is given with its conserved first and last residue. D genes are given only for firm matches. The listing skips clone size in some rows; elsewhere it reads once, few, many or a size class.

abundance	v_gene	d_gene	j_gene	CDR3aa	CDR3nt
NA	TRBV7-2	NA	TRBJ2-1	CASSLSAGDEQFF	TGTGCCAGCAGCTTATCCGCGGGCGATGAGCAGTTCTTC
NA	TRBV7-2	NA	TRBJ2-5	CASSLLVREETQYF	TGTGCCAGCAGCTTACTTGTCCGAGAAGAGACCCAGTACTTC
NA	TRBV6-4	TRBD1	TRBJ1-6	CASSVQGQGASPLHF	TGTGCCAGCAGTGTCCAGGGACAGGGGGCCTCACCCCTCCACTTT
NA	TRBV7-8	NA	TRBJ1-3	CASSPSGGSSGNTIYF	TGTGCCAGCAGCCCGTCGGGGGGCTCGTCTGGAAACACCATATATTTT
NA	TRBV19	NA	TRBJ1-5	CASSMRSGNSNQPQHF	TGTGCCAGTAGTATGAGGTCGGGGAATAGCAATCAGCCCCAGCATTTT
once	TRBV30	TRBD2	TRBJ2-5	CAWGGSGETQYF	TGTGCCTGGGGCGGGAGTGGGGAGACCCAGTACTTC
NA	TRBV28	TRBD1	TRBJ1-3	CASSLGGQATGNTIYF	TGTGCCAGCAGTTTAGGGGGACAGGCCACGGGAAACACCATATATTTT
NA	TRBV27	NA	TRBJ1-2	CASRSPGVFYGYTF	TGTGCCAGCAGGAGCCCAGGGGTTTTCTATGGCTACACCTTC
many	TRBV28	TRBD1	TRBJ2-2	CASSRQGGNTGELFF	TGTGCCAGCAGTCGACAGGGGGGGAACACCGGGGAGCTGTTTTTT
NA	TRBV5-4	NA	TRBJ2-3	CASSLGHGGGTDTQYF	TGTGCCAGCAGCTTGGGTCACGGGGGTGGGACAGATACGCAGTATTTT
NA	TRBV7-6	NA	TRBJ2-1	CASSSLGPSYNEQFF	TGTGCCAGCAGCTCCCTGGGCCCTTCCTACAATGAGCAGTTCTTC
NA	TRBV2	TRBD1	TRBJ1-2	CASSVLPGQGYGYTF	TGTGCCAGCAGCGTACTCCCGGGACAGGGCTATGGCTACACCTTC
NA	TRBV29-1	NA	TRBJ1-1	CSVVLGGGAYLTEAFF	TGCAGCGTTGTTTTGGGCGGGGGCGCGTATTTAACTGAAGCTTTCTTT
once	TRBV7-9	NA	TRBJ2-1	CASSTQGTYNEQFF	TGTGCCAGCAGCACCCAGGGGACCTACAATGAGCAGTTCTTC
NA	TRBV27	NA	TRBJ1-6	CASRATYSTFAAAHSPLHF	TGTGCCAGCAGGGCCACCTATTCTACCTTCGCGGCAGCGCATTCACCCCTCCACTTT
once	TRBV4-1	NA	TRBJ2-1	CASSQGGAGGQAREQFF	TGCGCCAGCAGCCAAGGAGGAGCGGGGGGACAGGCGCGCGAGCAGTTCTTC
NA	TRBV9	TRBD2	TRBJ2-3	CASSGLAGSSTDTQYF	TGTGCCAGCAGCGGCTTAGCGGGATCTAGCACAGATACGCAGTATTTT
NA	TRBV18	NA	TRBJ1-1	CASSPQRNALNTEAFF	TGTGCCAGCTCACCACAGAGAAACGCCCTGAACACTGAAGCTTTCTTT
NA	TRBV2	TRBD2	TRBJ2-1	CASSVSGKGDEQFF	TGTGCCAGCAGTGTTAGCGGGAAGGGAGATGAGCAGTTCTTC
NA	TRBV19	TRBD1	TRBJ2-7	CASSPDRVYEQYF	TGTGCCAGTAGTCCAGACAGGGTCTACGAGCAGTACTTC
few	TRBV27	NA	TRBJ1-2	CASSFSGPSYGYTF	TGTGCCAGCAGTTTTTCAGGGCCCAGCTATGGCTACACCTTC
NA	TRBV7-2	TRBD2	TRBJ2-7	CASSAGLAGVYGSGEQYF	TGTGCCAGCAGCGCGGGACTAGCGGGAGTGTACGGCTCTGGGGAGCAGTACTTC
NA	TRBV5-4	TRBD2	TRBJ2-3	CASSLAGVGQDTQYF	TGTGCCAGCAGCTTAGCGGGAGTTGGGCAAGATACGCAGTATTTT
NA	TRBV5-1	NA	TRBJ2-3	CASSLEVSSRDTQYF	TGCGCCAGCAGCTTGGAAGTCAGTTCAAGAGATACGCAGTATTTT
NA	TRBV5-6	NA	TRBJ2-5	CASSHRDQETQYF	TGTGCCAGCAGCCACAGGGACCAAGAGACCCAGTACTTC
NA	TRBV19	TRBD1	TRBJ1-4	CASSQQGSSTNEKLFF	TGTGCCAGTAGTCAACAGGGGAGTTCAACTAATGAAAAACTGTTTTTT
NA	TRBV7-2	TRBD1	TRBJ1-6	CASSFRDRGDSPLHF	TGTGCCAGCAGCTTCCGGGACAGGGGAGATTCACCCCTCCACTTT
once	TRBV11-3	NA	TRBJ2-1	CASSLDSGGNNEQFF	TGTGCCAGCAGCTTAGATAGCGGAGGAAACAATGAGCAGTTCTTC
NA	TRBV4-2	NA	TRBJ1-4	CASSQGSGDLMVFF	TGTGCCAGCAGCCAAGGAAGCGGGGACCTGATGGTGTTTTTT
NA	TRBV28	TRBD1	TRBJ2-7	CASSFEPLGQGSDEQYF	TGTGCCAGCAGTTTCGAACCACTGGGACAGGGGTCCGACGAGCAGTACTTC
NA	TRBV6-5	NA	TRBJ1-4	CASSRTSSFDEKLFF	TGTGCCAGCAGCAGAACATCGTCTTTTGATGAAAAACTGTTTTTT
NA	TRBV4-3	NA	TRBJ1-1	CASSPYLNTEAFF	TGCGCCAGCAGCCCCTACTTGAACACTGAAGCTTTCTTT
NA	TRBV9	NA	TRBJ2-1	CASSVVGVGSYNEQFF	TGTGCCAGCAGCGTAGTAGGGGTTGGCTCCTACAATGAGCAGTTCTTC
once	TRBV20-1	TRBD1	TRBJ2-3	CSASPGRGKDTQYF	TGCAGTGCTAGTCCAGGCAGGGGGAAAGATACGCAGTATTTT
once	TRBV19	NA	TRBJ1-3	CASSRLSDIRSGNTIYF	TGTGCCAGTAGTAGGCTTTCGGACATTCGCTCTGGAAACACCATATATTTT
NA	TRBV30	TRBD2	TRBJ2-1	CALEEASGGNEQFF	TGTGCCTTGGAGGAGGCTAGCGGGGGTAATGAGCAGTTCTTC
NA	TRBV13	NA	TRBJ2-5	CASSFVVGGVETQYF	TGTGCCAGCAGCTTTGTCGTTGGCGGAGTAGAGACCCAGTACTTC
NA	TRBV4-3	NA	TRBJ1-2	CASSLGDRGETGYTF	TGCGCCAGCAGCCTAGGGGATAGGGGCGAAACTGGCTACACCTTC
NA	TRBV9	TRBD1	TRBJ2-3	CASSVVLGQGTDTQYF	TGTGCCAGCAGCGTAGTGCTAGGACAGGGCACAGATACGCAGTATTTT
few	TRBV7-6	TRBD1	TRBJ2-1	CASSAIDRGGNEQFF	TGTGCCAGCAGCGCCATAGACAGGGGGGGCAATGAGCAGTTCTTC
NA	TRBV3-1/TRBV3-2	NA	TRBJ1-5	CASSEDFGGNQPQHF	TGTGCCAGCAGCGAGGACTTTGGGGGCAATCAGCCCCAGCATTTT
few	TRBV7-9	TRBD1	TRBJ2-7	CAVLGDRGYEQYF	TGTGCCGTCCTGGGGGACAGGGGTTACGAGCAGTACTTC
once	TRBV5-6	TRBD1	TRBJ1-5	CASSIGQGSNQPQHF	TGTGCCAGCAGCATCGGACAGGGCAGCAATCAGCCCCAGCATTTT
NA	TRBV19	NA	TRBJ1-1	CASSMSGRGGMNTEAFF	TGTGCCAGTAGTATGAGCGGACGGGGAGGGATGAACACTGAAGCTTTCTTT
NA	TRBV29-1	NA	TRBJ2-5	CSVDPRVQETQYF	TGCAGCGTTGACCCCAGGGTACAAGAGACCCAGTACTTC
NA	TRBV5-4	TRBD2	TRBJ2-1	CASSLELAGGRSSYNEQFF	TGTGCCAGCAGCTTAGAACTAGCGGGGGGGAGGAGCTCCTACAATGAGCAGTTCTTC
NA	TRBV6-1	TRBD1	TRBJ1-5	CASSEGTGGVQPQHF	TGTGCCAGCAGTGAAGGGACAGGGGGCGTTCAGCCCCAGCATTTT
few	TRBV7-8	TRBD1	TRBJ1-3	CASSLGGRGYGNTIYF	TGTGCCAGCAGCTTAGGGGGCAGGGGGTATGGAAACACCATATATTTT
NA	TRBV9	NA	TRBJ1-1	CASSEPRAENTEAFF	TGTGCCAGCAGCGAACCGAGGGCGGAAAACACTGAAGCTTTCTTT
NA	TRBV18	NA	TRBJ2-3	CASSPDQGVSTDTQYF	TGTGCCAGCTCACCTGATCAGGGTGTCAGCACAGATACGCAGTATTTT
NA	TRBV18	NA	TRBJ2-2	CASSPGQVAGELFF	TGTGCCAGCTCACCAGGCCAGGTGGCCGGGGAGCTGTTTTTT
NA	TRBV12-3/TRBV12-4	TRBD1	TRBJ2-7	CASTNWDRAEQYF	TGTGCCAGCACCAACTGGGACAGGGCCGAGCAGTACTTC
NA	TRBV11-2	NA	TRBJ2-7	CASSPTGRETYEQYF	TGTGCCAGCAGCCCGACGGGGCGGGAAACCTACGAGCAGTACTTC